The sequence of this T cell receptor (beta chain) was determined in a study of somatic mutations in cytotoxic T cells in rheumatoid arthritis. Trimming took 1 base from V and 10 from J, leaving 9 bases between them. Germline loops: CDR1 SGHDT, CDR2 YYEEEE. The CDR3 consists of 12 residues. Generated by immunoSEQ multiplex PCR, the TCRdb table keeps only in-frame clones and is missing some. In the table there are 15,000 to 25,000 clones, roughly 82% of which are singletons. Sequenced: CD8+ T cells sorted from blood. This clonotype originated in a woman between 45 and 65 years old in good health. This chain joins TRBV5-6 and TRBJ2-1; D perhaps matches TRBD2 (5 bases). The DNA of the CDR3 is TGTGCCAGCAGCTTGTATGTAGCGGAGCAGTTCTTC. Protein product: CASSLYVAEQFF.